The 17 T cell receptor beta chains given below trace back to one sample, sequenced in a study of metastatic and nonmetastatic thyroid tumors. TCRdb reprocessed the PCR reads via MiXCR. Of 35,000 or so clones in the sample, roughly a sixth are singletons; the top ten hold over 10%. Prior to thyroid surgery, none of the patients had received any treatment. Sequencing was done on a sample of blood. These receptors all come from a male donor with papillary thyroid cancer or a benign thyroid nodule (not recorded which). Some clones in this sample may be carry-over from other donors' samples.

Comment on this clone: The DNA is left out, because the CDR3 cannot be placed on it with certainty; the CDR3 is given as TCRdb lists it. This sample includes further DNA sequences coding for the same CDR3. This CDR3 is CASSFGQGAFVTEAFF. This chain uses TRBV5-5 with TRBJ1-1; TRBD1 is the table's D call, not checked against the DNA. The CDR3 length is 16 residues, termini included. The germline CDR1 and CDR2 sequences are SGHKS and YYEKEE (reference sequence).

This clone was found many times. The chain carries TRBV5-1 and TRBJ1-6; weak D call: TRBD1 (5 bases). The CDR3 is made up of 16 amino acids. Trimming took 4 bases from V and 3 from J, leaving 14 bases between them. Germline-derived CDR1 and CDR2 are SGHRS and YFSETQ. This CDR3 reads CASSHQGTNYNSPLHF. CDR3 nucleotide sequence: TGCGCCAGCAGCCATCAGGGAACCAACTATAATTCACCCCTCCACTTT.

The rearrangement links TRBV4-2 to TRBJ2-7, with D perhaps TRBD1 or TRBD2 (5 bases each). Trimming took off 1 base at V and 2 bases at J, with 15 bases between the two ends. This CDR3 is 16 amino acids long. Looked up from germline, CDR1 is LGHNA and CDR2 is YNFKEQ. CDR3 nucleotide sequence: TGTGCCAGCAGCCAAGCATCCGGGACCGATGCCTACGAGCAGTACTTC. It yields the protein CASSQASGTDAYEQYF.

This clone was seen repeatedly, ten times or more. Other nucleotide sequences in the sample specify the same CDR3. The chain links TRBV5-1 to TRBJ2-1; 8 bases fit TRBD1. This CDR3 has 16 amino acids. In germline, CDR1 is SGHRS, CDR2 YFSETQ. The J segment lost 3 bases and the V segment lost 1 base, leaving 6 bases of the junction unmatched. This CDR3 is CASSLTPGQDYNEQFF. CDR3 nucleotide sequence: TGCGCCAGCAGCTTGACCCCGGGACAGGACTACAATGAGCAGTTCTTC.

There are a few counts of this clone. J is TRBJ2-7 and V is TRBV28; 9 bases fit TRBD2. Trimming took 8 bases from V and 7 from J; bases not matched to a gene: 24. The germline V gene has CDR1 MDHEN and CDR2 SYDVKM. The CDR3 has 18 residues. The CDR3 here is CASARRASGMAWAREQYF. CDR3 DNA: TGTGCCAGCGCCCGTCGGGCTAGCGGGATGGCCTGGGCTAGGGAGCAGTACTTC. The variable domain in full, with the rest retrieved from reference TRBV28 and TRBJ2-7, is DVKVTQSSRYLVKRTGEKVFLECVQDMDHENMFWYRQDPGLGLRLIYFSYDVKMKEKGDIPEGYSVSREKKERFSLILESASTNQTSMYLCASARRASGMAWAREQYFGPGTRLTVT.

This clone has a count of ten or more. The CDR3 region has the DNA TGTGCCAGTAGCCAGCTAGCGGGGATCACCGGGGAGCTGTTTTTT. Translation gives CASSQLAGITGELFF. J is TRBJ2-2 and V is TRBV19, with 9 bases identical to TRBD2. V lost 6 bases to trimming and J lost 4 bases; unmatched junction nucleotides: 6. The CDR3 sequence is 15 residues long. Germline CDR1 and CDR2: LNHDA and SQIVND (reference sequence).

This clone has more than one count but fewer than ten. A junction end diverges from the germline sequence, so it may reflect a read error. V and J are TRBV28 and TRBJ2-2; D may be TRBD1 or TRBD2 (5 bases each). From germline, CDR1 is MDHEN and CDR2 SYDVKM. This CDR3 spans 12 amino acids. The CDR3 coding sequence is TGTGCCAGCAGTCGGTTAGTCTGGGACCTGTTTTTT. This codes for CASSRLVWDLFF.

The V call is TRBV4-2, the J call TRBJ1-1, with D perhaps TRBD1 (5 bases). The CDR3 contains 13 residues. V was shortened by 4 bases and J by 6 bases, with 12 bases between the two germline ends. Looked up from germline, CDR1 is LGHNA and CDR2 is YNFKEQ. The CDR3 here is CASSPGRDAEAFF. Written as DNA, the CDR3 is TGTGCCAGCAGCCCAGGCAGGGACGCTGAAGCTTTCTTT.

This clone was detected only a few times. The junction does not match germline at one end; this may be a read error. Other DNA sequences in this specimen translate into the identical CDR3. The gene calls are TRBV19 and TRBJ2-3; a weak D match, TRBD2 (7 bases). Germline assignment: CDR1 LNHDA and CDR2 SQIVND (reference sequence). This CDR3 is 13 amino acids long. CDR3 sequence (DNA): TGTGCAAGTATGGGGGGGGCCACAGATACGCAGTATTTT. As protein: CASMGGATDTQYF.

In its sample, this clone was seen many times. The chain has TRBV13 and TRBJ2-1; 9 bases are shared with TRBD2. The ends lost 2 bases at V and 9 bases at J; junction bases unmatched: 11. The CDR3 length is 16 residues. CDR1 is PRHDT and CDR2 is FYEKMQ in the germline V gene (reference sequence). The CDR3 region is CASSLRPSGIEGEQFF. In DNA, the CDR3 is TGTGCCAGCAGCTTACGTCCTAGCGGGATTGAAGGTGAGCAGTTCTTC.

This clone was detected ten times or more. The sample carries other DNA sequences with the same CDR3. The chain employs TRBV7-2 and TRBJ2-3, with no clear D. V dropped 2 bases and J dropped 4 bases, with 4 bases sitting between them. The CDR3 is 12 residues long. In germline, CDR1 is SGHTA, CDR2 FQGNSA. In DNA, the CDR3 is TGTGCCAGCAGCTTAAAGGCAGATACGCAGTATTTT. This codes for CASSLKADTQYF.

In regard to this clone: The junction and the germline gene differ at one end; a read error may be behind it. The J gene is TRBJ2-5, the V gene TRBV6-5; TRBD1 agrees at 9 bases. The CDR3 length is 16 residues. Germline CDR1 MNHEY, CDR2 SVGAGI. Here the CDR3 reads CASSYPDRGNSESQSF. CDR3 coding DNA: TGTGCCAGCAGTTACCCCGACAGGGGGAATAGCGAGAGCCAGTCCTTC.

The genes are TRBV6-5 and TRBJ2-7; 7 nucleotides agree with TRBD1. This CDR3 is 15 amino acids long. V lost 2 bases to trimming and J lost 4 bases; unmatched junction nucleotides: 8. Germline CDR1 MNHEY, CDR2 SVGAGI. The DNA for the CDR3 is TGTGCCAGCAGTTACCTGACAGGGAACCCTTACGAGCAGTACTTC. Its protein product is CASSYLTGNPYEQYF.

There are many counts of this clone. This chain uses TRBV7-3 with TRBJ2-3; the match to TRBD2 covers 7 bases. V lost 5 bases and J lost 6; bases outside the gene matches: 5. Germline V gene sequence: CDR1 SGHTA, CDR2 FQGTGA. The CDR3 has 13 amino acids. The CDR3 region has the DNA TGTGCCAGCAGCCGAAACGGGGGGGATACGCAGTATTTT. This encodes CASSRNGGDTQYF.

Concerning this clone itself: Germline is not matched at one junction end, which may reflect a read error. The chain is built from TRBV15 and TRBJ2-5; D ambiguous. The CDR3 is 11 residues long. Germline CDR1 is LNHNV and CDR2 is YYDKDF (reference sequence). The CDR3: CSTSARETQYF. The DNA of the CDR3 is TGTTCCACCAGCGCCCGTGAGACCCAGTACTTC.

About this clone: At one end, the junction sequence differs from germline, possibly due to a read error. This CDR3 is CASSFITGGNYGYTF. CDR3 sequence (DNA): TGTGCTAGCAGCTTTATTACAGGGGGCAACTATGGCTACACCTTC. The J gene is TRBJ1-2, the V gene TRBV7-7; TRBD1 aligns across 9 bases. The germline V gene has CDR1 SSHAT and CDR2 FNYEAQ (reference sequence). This CDR3 is built from 15 residues.

This sequence joins TRBV20-1 and TRBJ2-7, with a tentative D call TRBD2 (5 bases). The CDR3 totals 12 residues. V was trimmed by 6 bases and J by 9 bases, leaving 18 bases between them. The germline gives CDR1 DFQATT, CDR2 SNEGSKA (reference sequence). CDR3 in amino acids: CSAPVRQEVQYF. The CDR3 DNA sequence: TGCAGTGCCCCCGTTCGGCAGGAGGTGCAGTACTTC.